This is a list of T cell receptor beta chains from one sample in a study of T cells in Graves' hyperthyroidism and ophthalmopathy. TCRdb recomputed calls from the multiplex PCR reads with MiXCR, one row per CDR3 protein. The table records some 570,000 distinct CDR3 sequences, about 14% of them present only once. Sequenced input: blood. These TCRs come from a young woman with Graves' ophthalmopathy. Each CDR3 is given with its conserved first and last residue. D genes are given only for firm matches. Clone size is given for some rows only: seen once, a few or many times, or a class if the clone is expanded.

TRBV2	TRBD1	TRBJ1-2	many	CASSQGQGAYYGYTF	TGTGCCAGCAGCCAAGGACAGGGGGCGTACTATGGCTACACCTTC
TRBV29-1	TRBD1	TRBJ2-7	many	CSAWDRDYEQYF	TGCAGCGCGTGGGACAGGGACTACGAGCAGTACTTC
TRBV11-2	-	TRBJ2-7	few	CASSLIPISRGYEQYF	TGTGCCAGCAGCTTAATCCCGATTTCGAGGGGTTACGAGCAGTACTTC
TRBV2	-	TRBJ2-4	many	CASSPRRGARENIQYF	TGTGCCAGCAGCCCTAGGAGGGGGGCGCGGGAAAACATTCAGTACTTC
TRBV7-3	TRBD2	TRBJ2-2	few	CASSPGGVGPGELFF	TGTGCCAGCAGCCCGGGAGGCGTCGGGCCCGGGGAGCTGTTTTTT
TRBV6-1	-	TRBJ2-7	many	CASSWYNEQYF	TGTGCCAGCAGTTGGTACAACGAGCAGTACTTC
TRBV29-1	-	TRBJ2-1	many	CSVEQAWNEQFF	TGCAGCGTTGAACAAGCGTGGAATGAGCAGTTCTTC
TRBV20-1	TRBD2	TRBJ2-7	many	CSARPLAGVPSYEQYF	TGCAGTGCTAGACCACTAGCGGGAGTCCCCTCCTACGAGCAGTACTTC
TRBV4-1	TRBD1	TRBJ2-7	-	CASSQSGQGVYEQYF	TGCGCCAGCAGCCAAAGTGGACAGGGGGTCTACGAGCAGTACTTC
TRBV11-3	-	TRBJ2-7	many	CASSLVTTGRVHEQYF	TGTGCCAGCAGCTTAGTGACGACAGGACGGGTCCACGAGCAGTACTTC
TRBV7-3	TRBD1	TRBJ2-7	many	CASSPRTGSSYEQYF	TGTGCCAGCAGCCCCCGGACAGGGAGCTCCTACGAGCAGTACTTC
TRBV11-2	-	TRBJ2-2	few	CASSLLRGGALRELFF	TGTGCCAGCAGCTTGCTTAGGGGGGGGGCGCTCAGGGAGCTGTTTTTT
TRBV20-1	-	TRBJ2-7	many	CSAPRTRYEQYF	TGCAGTGCTCCCCGGACTCGGTACGAGCAGTACTTC
TRBV2	TRBD2	TRBJ2-2	many	CASSERTSGSGTGELFF	TGTGCCAGCAGCGAAAGGACTAGCGGGAGCGGCACCGGGGAGCTGTTTTTT
TRBV20-1	TRBD2	TRBJ2-1	few	CSASGTSGRSYNEQFF	TGCAGTGCTAGTGGAACTAGCGGGAGAAGCTACAATGAGCAGTTCTTC
TRBV4-3	TRBD1	TRBJ2-5	-	CASSETGQTQETQYF	TGCGCCAGCAGCGAAACGGGACAGACTCAAGAGACCCAGTACTTC
TRBV14	-	TRBJ2-5	-	CASSPPGLESQETQYF	TGTGCCAGCAGCCCCCCAGGCCTGGAGAGTCAAGAGACCCAGTACTTC
TRBV6-1	TRBD1	TRBJ2-2	many	CASSEGWFDRANTGELFF	TGTGCCAGCAGTGAAGGTTGGTTCGACAGGGCGAACACCGGGGAGCTGTTTTTT
TRBV10-3	TRBD2	TRBJ2-5	many	CAISESKLAGGQETQYF	TGTGCCATCAGTGAGTCGAAACTAGCGGGAGGGCAAGAGACCCAGTACTTC
TRBV11-2	-	TRBJ1-3	many	CASSLDVYAGNTIYF	TGTGCCAGCAGCTTAGACGTATACGCTGGAAACACCATATATTTT
TRBV20-1	-	TRBJ1-5	-	CSASSSGRWQGFDQPQHF	TGCAGTGCTAGTTCCTCTGGACGATGGCAGGGCTTCGATCAGCCCCAGCATTTT
TRBV27	-	TRBJ2-7	many	CASSRGKDSYEQYF	TGTGCCAGCAGCCGCGGTAAAGATTCCTACGAGCAGTACTTC
TRBV3-1	-	TRBJ1-2	many	CASSQDQGGPRGYTF	TGTGCCAGCAGCCAAGATCAAGGGGGGCCTCGGGGCTACACCTTC
TRBV6-1	-	TRBJ2-7	many	CASSTGRDTYEQYF	TGTGCCAGCAGTACCGGCCGGGACACCTACGAGCAGTACTTC
TRBV11-3	-	TRBJ2-7	many	CASSLRDGYEQYF	TGTGCCAGCAGCCTGAGGGACGGCTACGAGCAGTACTTC
TRBV27	-	TRBJ2-6	many	CASSPISGANVLTF	TGTGCCAGCAGTCCGATCTCTGGGGCCAACGTCCTGACTTTC
TRBV20-1	TRBD2	TRBJ2-7	many	CSARTSGAPYEQYF	TGCAGTGCTAGGACTAGCGGGGCTCCCTACGAGCAGTACTTC
TRBV20-1	-	TRBJ1-2	few	CSARDPTDGYTF	TGCAGTGCTAGGGACCCTACGGATGGCTACACCTTC
TRBV4-1	TRBD2	TRBJ2-1	-	CASSLKGGTSGYNEQFF	TGCGCCAGCAGCCTCAAAGGAGGGACTAGCGGTTACAATGAGCAGTTCTTC
TRBV7-8	TRBD1	TRBJ2-1	-	CASSLASDRGYNEQFF	TGTGCCAGCAGCTTAGCTTCAGACAGGGGTTACAATGAGCAGTTCTTC
TRBV28	-	TRBJ1-3	-	CASSLYGNTIYF	TGTGCCAGCAGTTTATACGGAAACACCATATATTTT
TRBV12-3/TRBV12-4	-	TRBJ2-1	few	CASSLGRWNEQFF	TGTGCCAGCAGTTTAGGGCGGTGGAATGAGCAGTTCTTC
TRBV2	-	TRBJ2-7	many	CASILVGAEQYF	TGTGCCAGCATCCTCGTGGGGGCCGAGCAGTACTTC
TRBV7-2	TRBD2	TRBJ2-7	few	CASSETSGRNYEQYF	TGTGCCAGCAGCGAAACTAGCGGGAGGAATTACGAGCAGTACTTC
TRBV28	-	TRBJ2-3	-	CASRGGRDTQYF	TGTGCCAGCAGGGGGGGACGGGATACGCAGTATTTT
TRBV24-1	TRBD2	TRBJ2-7	-	CATSDFQGLSSYEQYF	TGTGCCACCAGTGATTTTCAGGGACTAAGCTCCTACGAGCAGTACTTC
TRBV3-1	-	TRBJ1-2	many	CASSQESSRGYTF	TGTGCCAGCAGCCAAGAATCCTCCAGGGGCTACACCTTC